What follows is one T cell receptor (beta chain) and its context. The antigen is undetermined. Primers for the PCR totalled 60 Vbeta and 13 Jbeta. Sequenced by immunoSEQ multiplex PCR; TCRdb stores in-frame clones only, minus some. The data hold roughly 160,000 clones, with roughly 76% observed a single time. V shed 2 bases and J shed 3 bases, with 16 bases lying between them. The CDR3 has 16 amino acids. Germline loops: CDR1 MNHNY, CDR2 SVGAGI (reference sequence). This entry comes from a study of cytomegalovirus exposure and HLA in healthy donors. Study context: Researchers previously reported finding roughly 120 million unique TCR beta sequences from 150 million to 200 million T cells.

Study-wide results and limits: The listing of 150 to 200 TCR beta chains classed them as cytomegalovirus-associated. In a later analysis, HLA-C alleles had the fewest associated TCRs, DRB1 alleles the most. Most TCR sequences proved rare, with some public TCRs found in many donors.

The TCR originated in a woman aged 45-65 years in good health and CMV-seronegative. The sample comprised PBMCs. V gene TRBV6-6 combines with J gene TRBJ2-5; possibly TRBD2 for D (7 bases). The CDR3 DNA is TGTGCCAGCAGTTACCGAGGGGGGGCAATTGAAGAGACCCAGTACTTC. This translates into CASSYRGGAIEETQYF.